One sample yielded the 19 T cell receptor beta chains listed below, sequenced in a study of T-cell memory formation after mild COVID-19 (dated by TCRdb to the early 2020s). Library preparation employed 5' RACE. The sequencer was an Illumina NovaSeq 6000. The public reads were run again by TCRdb, first through fastp at Q25 and then through MiXCR, and only productive beta chains were kept. Identical CDR3 proteins give one entry, which carries the most common genes and DNA. Recorded for this sample are just over 300,000 distinct CDR3 sequences; just under 20% of them occurred a single time. In total, the top ten clones hold approximately 21% of the sample. Sequences were obtained from PBMCs or a T cell subset sorted from them (not recorded which). Receptor source: a man between 18 and 29 years old who had mild COVID-19 (a few samples of this study predate the infection). The sample titles of this study are shuffled in the database, so cell type and time point are left out; the donor was told from shared clones.

This chain links TRBV6-5 with TRBJ2-3; D remains ambiguous. The CDR3 length is 13 residues. Trimming took 7 bases from V and 1 from J, leaving 9 bases between them. From germline, CDR1 is MNHEY and CDR2 SVGAGI. The CDR3 coding sequence is TGTGCCAGCACCCAACGACGCACAGATACGCAGTATTTT. Translated, it gives CASTQRRTDTQYF.

For the CDR3, the DNA is TGTGCCAGCAGCTCCCCGTCTGACTCTAGCACAGATACGCAGTATTTT. This gives the protein CASSSPSDSSTDTQYF. The chain combines TRBV7-6 with TRBJ2-3; D ambiguous. Germline values: CDR1 SGHVS, CDR2 FNYEAQ. The germline V and J ends were trimmed by 4 bases and 0 bases, with 14 bases remaining between them. The CDR3 loop spans 16 amino acids.

V gene TRBV7-9 combines with J gene TRBJ1-1; D is possibly TRBD1 (5 bases). Germline CDR1 and CDR2: SEHNR and FQNEAQ (reference sequence). V was cut by 2 bases and J by 1 base, with 8 bases left in between. CDR3 length equals 14 residues. As DNA, the CDR3 is TGTGCCAGCAGCTTAAGGGGATCGAACACTGAAGCTTTCTTT. Its translation is CASSLRGSNTEAFF.

The chain recombines TRBV20-1 with TRBJ2-5; TRBD2 is a possible D gene (6 bases). CDR1 is DFQATT and CDR2 is SNEGSKA in the germline V gene (reference sequence). The CDR3 extends over 16 amino acids. The V gene lost 0 bases and the J gene lost 7 bases, with 21 bases spanning the gap. CDR3 sequence: CSARDPRQMGAGTQYF. CDR3 bases: TGCAGTGCTAGAGACCCCCGACAGATGGGAGCGGGGACCCAGTACTTC.

This chain connects TRBV4-1 to TRBJ2-2, with 10 bases matching TRBD2. Unmatched junction bases numbered 5, after V lost 4 bases and J lost 3 bases. Germline CDR1 MGHRA, CDR2 YSYEKL. The CDR3 has 16 amino acids. The CDR3, as DNA: TGCGCCAGCAGCCGAAGGACTAGCGGTGACACCGGGGAGCTGTTTTTT. Translated: CASSRRTSGDTGELFF.

This clonotype was seen a few times. CDR3 sequence: CASSTGGAWINYGYTF. In DNA, the CDR3 is TGTGCCAGCAGCACGGGGGGTGCGTGGATCAACTATGGCTACACCTTC. This rearrangement joins TRBV7-9 to TRBJ1-2; tentatively, D is TRBD1 (5 bases). The ends were cut back, 5 bases at V and 2 bases at J, with 18 bases in the middle. The CDR3 covers 16 residues. Germline V gives CDR1 SEHNR, CDR2 FQNEAQ (reference sequence).

The table lists this clonotype with a few counts. The chain joins TRBV6-2 or TRBV6-3 to TRBJ1-5; 8 nucleotides line up with TRBD1. Germline loops: CDR1 MNHEY, CDR2 SVGEGT. The length of the CDR3 is 15 residues. Trimming removed 5 bases from V and 6 bases from J; junction bases left unmatched: 9. The chain's CDR3 is CASSRGGQGSQPQHF. DNA for the CDR3: TGTGCCAGCAGTCGCGGAGGACAGGGAAGTCAGCCCCAGCATTTT.

This clonotype was detected many times. The chain uses TRBV5-5 and TRBJ2-3, with D tentatively TRBD1 or TRBD2 (5 bases each). The V and J ends lost 4 bases and 3 bases respectively, with 15 bases between them. The CDR3 has 15 residues. CDR1 SGHKS and CDR2 YYEKEE come from the germline V gene (reference sequence). This chain's CDR3 is CASSLTGPHTDTQYF. The CDR3 DNA reads TGTGCCAGCAGCCTGACGGGACCGCATACAGATACGCAGTATTTT.

This clonotype has just one count. The chain links TRBV2 to TRBJ2-5, with D possibly matching TRBD1 (6 bases). Germline V gene sequence: CDR1 SNHLY, CDR2 FYNNEI. V was pared by 3 bases and J by 2 bases, with 7 bases between. This CDR3 has 13 amino acids. CDR3 coding DNA: TGTGCCAGCAGTGATGGACAGCAAGAGACCCAGTACTTC. Translated, it gives CASSDGQQETQYF.

V gene TRBV25-1 combines with J gene TRBJ1-2; D uncertain. Trimming cost V 1 base and J 4 bases, with 4 bases left between them. Germline CDR1 is MGHDK and CDR2 is SYGVNS. CDR3 length: 12 residues. In DNA form, the CDR3 reads TGTGCCAGCAGTGAATTCCCCTATGGCTACACCTTC. Translating gives CASSEFPYGYTF.

The V gene is TRBV4-2, the J gene TRBJ2-2; the D is unclear. The CDR3 length is 17 residues. Trimming left V 0 bases short and J 1 base short, with 12 bases between. In germline, CDR1 is LGHNA, CDR2 YNFKEQ. The CDR3 loop is CASSQEQGWENTGELFF. The CDR3 DNA is TGTGCCAGCAGCCAAGAGCAAGGGTGGGAGAACACCGGGGAGCTGTTTTTT.

This clonotype was detected a few times. This chain uses TRBV9 with TRBJ2-7, with a tentative D call TRBD1 (6 bases). Germline V CDR1 and CDR2: SGDLS, YYNGEE. This CDR3 has 16 residues. Trimming took off 4 bases at V and 2 bases at J, with 19 bases between the two ends. The DNA of the CDR3 is TGTGCCAGCAGCCCCCAGGGGAGACAGGTGACCTACGAGCAGTACTTC. Encoded protein: CASSPQGRQVTYEQYF.

This clonotype was detected a few times. This chain uses TRBV20-1 with TRBJ2-5, with D maybe TRBD1 (6 bases). V lost 5 bases and J 0 bases, leaving 13 bases between the germline ends. Per germline, CDR1 DFQATT and CDR2 SNEGSKA (reference sequence). The CDR3 is made up of 14 amino acids. The CDR3 sequence: CSASGAPDQETQYF. CDR3 sequence (DNA): TGCAGTGCTTCAGGGGCGCCAGACCAAGAGACCCAGTACTTC.

This sequence joins TRBV5-1 and TRBJ1-5; no firm D call. V lost 2 bases to trimming and J lost 3 bases, with 12 bases between them. The CDR3 is made up of 15 amino acids. From germline, CDR1 is SGHRS and CDR2 YFSETQ. The CDR3 DNA is TGCGCCAGCAGCTTAGTACTATCATTCAATCAGCCCCAGCATTTT. Translating gives CASSLVLSFNQPQHF.

The CDR3 region has the DNA TGTGCCAGCAGTTCCGGGGGACAGGGGGTCTATGGCTACACCTTC. Protein product: CASSSGGQGVYGYTF. J is TRBJ1-2 and V is TRBV6-5, with 11 bases matching TRBD1. V was clipped by 4 bases and J by 4 bases; unmatched bases: 5. This CDR3 comprises 15 residues. CDR1 and CDR2 (germline): MNHEY, SVGAGI.

CDR3 nucleotide sequence: TGTGCCATCAGCCCGGGGGGCACAGGATTTGGCGCCGGGGAGCTGTTTTTT. Encoded protein: CAISPGGTGFGAGELFF. The chain combines TRBV10-3 with TRBJ2-2; D may be TRBD2 (7 bases). The length of the CDR3 is 17 residues. Germline V CDR1 and CDR2: ENHRY, SYGVKD. Trimming cost V 6 bases and J 6 bases, with 23 bases left between them.

DNA for the CDR3: TGTGCCAGCAGCCGGACTAGCGGGGGGGCAGTCGGGGAGCTGTTTTTT. Amino acids: CASSRTSGGAVGELFF. The J gene is TRBJ2-2, the V gene TRBV7-2; 15 positions match TRBD2. Germline CDR1 SGHTA, CDR2 FQGNSA. The CDR3 has 16 amino acids. Trimming took 5 bases from V and 7 from J; bases not matched to a gene: 5.

This clonotype showed up just a few times. V and J are TRBV7-2 and TRBJ2-2, with 10 bases fitting TRBD2. The CDR3 covers 18 residues. CDR1 SGHTA and CDR2 FQGNSA come from the germline V gene. V dropped 5 bases and J dropped 0; count of bases not matched to a gene: 9. The CDR3 sequence: CASSPRASGGANTGELFF. The CDR3 nucleotides are TGTGCCAGCAGCCCCAGGGCCAGCGGGGGGGCGAACACCGGGGAGCTGTTTTTT.

This clonotype was seen a few times. The chain recombines TRBV11-2 with TRBJ2-4; D remains unclear. Germline V gives CDR1 SGHAT, CDR2 FQNNGV. V lost 2 bases and J lost 11, with 16 bases in between. The CDR3 extends over 14 amino acids. The CDR3 DNA sequence: TGTGCCAGCAGCTTACTCCCTGGTAGGGTGGTTCAGTACTTC. It yields the protein CASSLLPGRVVQYF.